The 30 T cell receptor beta chains below come from one sample, sequenced in a study of shared clonotypes between healthy human individuals. TCRdb keeps only in-frame clones here, not all; method: immunoSEQ multiplex PCR. The sample lists more than 2,000,000 clones; approximately 95% were seen once. The sample comprised naive CD4+ T cells from PBMCs. As for subset: CD45RA+ positively selected. These receptors came from a man aged 18-30 years in good health. Some clones in this sample may be carry-over from other donors' samples.

The gene calls are TRBV6-1 and TRBJ2-7, with D uncertain. Germline assignment: CDR1 MNHNS and CDR2 SASEGT. CDR3 length: 12 residues. Trimming removed 4 bases from V and 3 bases from J, with 7 bases in between. The CDR3: CASSAASYEQYF. In DNA form, the CDR3 reads TGTGCCAGCAGTGCAGCTAGCTACGAGCAGTACTTC.

This clone was seen just once. The chain links TRBV1 to TRBJ2-7. TRBV1 is recorded as a pseudogene. The CDR3 sequence is 12 residues long. The CDR3 loop reads CTSSHFGYEQYF. The CDR3 DNA sequence: TGCACCAGCAGCCATTTTGGTTACGAGCAGTACTTC.

The gene calls are TRBV15 and TRBJ1-5; no reliable D call. Trimming removed 0 bases from V and 3 bases from J, with 12 bases in between. Germline CDR1 LNHNV, CDR2 YYDKDF (reference sequence). The CDR3 spans 16 residues. This chain's CDR3 is CATSREGTRTNQPQHF. The CDR3 DNA reads TGTGCCACCAGCAGAGAAGGAACCCGGACCAATCAGCCCCAGCATTTT.

CDR3 sequence (DNA): TGTGCCAGCAGCTCCGGGACAGGGGGCGGCGCAGAGACCCAGTACTTC. It is translated as CASSSGTGGGAETQYF. The chain uses TRBV9 and TRBJ2-5; 12 bases line up with TRBD1. V was pared by 4 bases and J by 4 bases, with 8 bases of the junction left unmatched. CDR3 length: 16 amino acids. Germline V gene sequence: CDR1 SGDLS, CDR2 YYNGEE.

This clone appeared once. CDR3 coding DNA: TGTGCCAGCAGCCCGAGACAGGGCCCATCTGGGGCCAACGTCCTGACTTTC. Translation gives CASSPRQGPSGANVLTF. The chain couples TRBV9 to TRBJ2-6; 7 nucleotides agree with TRBD1. Germline loops: CDR1 SGDLS, CDR2 YYNGEE. This CDR3 comprises 17 residues. V shed 4 bases and J 1 base; nucleotides not matched to a gene: 8.

The V call is TRBV18, the J call TRBJ2-1, with 8 bases fitting TRBD2. This CDR3 region has 16 residues. Losses at the gene ends were 0 bases for V and 10 bases for J; bases not matched to a gene: 11. The germline gives CDR1 KGHSH, CDR2 LQKENI. CDR3 sequence (DNA): TGTGCCAGCTCACCACCGGGGACTAGTCCCAGTAAAGAGCAGTTCTTC. It yields the protein CASSPPGTSPSKEQFF.

This chain uses TRBV15 with TRBJ2-5; 13 nucleotides align to TRBD2. Trimming cost V 5 bases and J 2 bases; bases outside gene matches: 8. Germline V gives CDR1 LNHNV, CDR2 YYDKDF (reference sequence). CDR3 size: 17 residues. The CDR3 sequence is CATSLRTSGGRQETQYF. The CDR3 DNA is TGTGCCACCAGCCTACGGACTAGCGGGGGCCGACAAGAGACCCAGTACTTC.

This sequence joins TRBV14 and TRBJ2-3, with 12 bases matching TRBD2. Germline lookup yields CDR1 SGHDN and CDR2 FVKESK. Trimming removed 2 bases from V and 4 bases from J; junction bases left unmatched: 7. This CDR3 has 17 residues. CDR3 in DNA: TGTGCCAGCAGCCAATACCTAAGACTAGCGGGGGCAGATACGCAGTATTTT. Translating it yields CASSQYLRLAGADTQYF.

The gene calls are TRBV5-1 and TRBJ2-1, with TRBD2 matching over 9 bases. The CDR3 is made up of 15 amino acids. The germline CDR1 and CDR2 sequences are SGHRS and YFSETQ. After removal of 5 bases from V and 9 bases from J, the junction contained 12 bases not matched to a gene. CDR3 region: CASRGRGRASIEQFF. The CDR3 DNA follows: TGCGCCAGCAGGGGGCGCGGGAGGGCATCAATTGAGCAGTTCTTC.

The V gene is TRBV5-4, the J gene TRBJ2-5; D might be TRBD2 (6 bases). Germline V gene lookup returns CDR1 SGHNT and CDR2 YYREEE (reference sequence). This CDR3 has 16 amino acids. The ends were cut back, 3 bases at V and 5 bases at J, with 20 bases in the middle. The CDR3 sequence: CASSSLRDVSGETQYF. The CDR3 nucleotides are TGTGCCAGCAGCTCCCTCCGGGACGTGAGCGGGGAGACCCAGTACTTC.

The gene calls are TRBV2 and TRBJ2-1, with 11 bases fitting TRBD2. The ends lost 1 base at V and 7 bases at J; junction bases unmatched: 6. This CDR3 is 16 amino acids long. Germline CDR1 and CDR2: SNHLY and FYNNEI. The CDR3 DNA reads TGTGCCAGCAGTGAAGGGCTAGCGGGGGGCGAGAATGAGCAGTTCTTC. Its protein product is CASSEGLAGGENEQFF. Variable domain in full (rest from reference TRBV2 and TRBJ2-1): EPEVTQTPSHQVTQMGQEVILRCVPISNHLYFYWYRQILGQKVEFLVSFYNNEISEKSEIFDDQFSVERPDGSNFTLKIRSTKLEDSAMYFCASSEGLAGGENEQFFGPGTRLTVL.

The chain links TRBV5-1 to TRBJ2-7, with D unclear. The CDR3 loop spans 13 amino acids. V was trimmed by 4 bases and J by 1 base, leaving 9 bases between them. Germline V lookup: CDR1 SGHRS, CDR2 YFSETQ. The CDR3 nucleotides read TGCGCCAGCAGCAAGGGATCATCCTACGAGCAGTACTTC. It codes for CASSKGSSYEQYF.

This clone was seen a single time. The chain combines TRBV7-9 with TRBJ2-1; 7 nucleotides align to TRBD2. The CDR3 sequence is 16 residues long. V dropped 5 bases and J dropped 4; count of bases not matched to a gene: 11. Germline CDR1 is SEHNR and CDR2 is FQNEAQ (reference sequence). The CDR3 reads CASSGRLAVLYNEQFF. CDR3 bases: TGTGCCAGCAGCGGGCGACTAGCAGTACTGTACAATGAGCAGTTCTTC. Full variable domain (rest looked up from reference TRBV7-9 and TRBJ2-1): DTGVSQNPRHKITKRGQNVTFRCDPISEHNRLYWYRQTLGQGPEFLTYFQNEAQLEKSRLLSDRFSAERPKGSFSTLEIQRTEQGDSAMYLCASSGRLAVLYNEQFFGPGTRLTVL.

The chain employs TRBV14 and TRBJ2-1; 7 nucleotides align to TRBD2. Trimming at V came to 7 bases and at J to 5 bases, leaving 23 bases not matched to a gene. This CDR3 is built from 19 residues. The germline CDR1 and CDR2 sequences are SGHDN and FVKESK. The CDR3 loop is CASNSSWGVSGKNDNEQFF. In DNA, the CDR3 is TGTGCCAGCAACTCCTCCTGGGGGGTAAGCGGGAAAAACGACAATGAGCAGTTCTTC.

The gene calls are TRBV28 and TRBJ1-2; D is unresolved. Germline-derived CDR1 and CDR2 are MDHEN and SYDVKM. V dropped 7 bases and J dropped 0 bases, with 6 bases sitting between them. The CDR3 length is 12 residues. CDR3 loop: CASIDSNYGYTF. Written as DNA, the CDR3 is TGTGCCAGCATAGACTCTAACTATGGCTACACCTTC.

CDR3 in amino acids: CASSREGGVLNTIYF. In nucleotides, the CDR3 is TGTGCCAGCAGCCGAGAGGGCGGGGTGTTGAACACCATATATTTT. The V gene is TRBV4-2, the J gene TRBJ1-3; D ambiguous. CDR1 and CDR2 from the germline V gene are LGHNA and YNFKEQ. The CDR3 is made up of 15 amino acids. V was pared by 4 bases and J by 7 bases, with 17 bases between.

As to this clone: The identical CDR3 is also encoded by other nucleotide sequences in the sample. The chain links TRBV7-8 to TRBJ1-2, with 9 bases aligning to TRBD1. Trimming took 3 bases from V and 7 from J; bases not matched to a gene: 3. The CDR3 has 13 residues. In germline, CDR1 is SGHVS, CDR2 FQNEAQ. The CDR3: CASSLDRGGGYTF. The DNA of the CDR3 is TGTGCCAGCAGCTTGGACAGGGGAGGTGGCTACACCTTC.

The chain has TRBV7-2 and TRBJ2-7, with 8 bases matching TRBD2. The CDR3 runs 14 residues. Looked up from germline, CDR1 is SGHTA and CDR2 is FQGNSA. Unmatched junction bases numbered 8, after V lost 5 bases and J lost 5 bases. CDR3 DNA sequence: TGTGCCAGCAGCCAAAGCGGGAGAAGGAACGAGCAGTACTTC. It is translated as CASSQSGRRNEQYF.

There are a few counts of this clone. The chain's CDR3 is CASSQEVRDNRQHF. CDR3 in DNA: TGCGCCAGCAGCCAAGAGGTGCGGGACAATCGGCAGCATTTT. The rearrangement joins TRBV4-1 to TRBJ1-5, with D possibly matching TRBD1 (6 bases). This CDR3 is built from 14 residues. Per the germline V gene, CDR1 is MGHRA and CDR2 is YSYEKL. Trimming pared 0 bases from V and 13 bases from J, leaving 16 bases between.

The chain joins TRBV11-2 to TRBJ2-5, with D possibly matching TRBD1 (6 bases). Germline V gives CDR1 SGHAT, CDR2 FQNNGV. There are 15 residues in the CDR3. V was cut by 4 bases and J by 5 bases, with 17 bases left in between. The CDR3 DNA sequence: TGTGCCAGCAGCTCCTCGACGTGGCAGGGGGAGACCCAGTACTTC. As protein: CASSSSTWQGETQYF.

The chain recombines TRBV6-5 with TRBJ1-4, with D unresolved. V lost 6 bases, J lost 3 bases, and 14 bases lay in between. There are 15 residues in the CDR3. Germline-derived CDR1 and CDR2 are MNHEY and SVGAGI. CDR3 sequence: CASSANRAANEKLFF. Written as DNA, the CDR3 is TGTGCCAGCAGCGCGAACCGGGCCGCTAATGAAAAACTGTTTTTT.

CDR3 in DNA: TGTGCCAGCAGCAAGTTGGTCCCTCGGAGGAATCAGCCCCAGCATTTT. Protein sequence: CASSKLVPRRNQPQHF. The chain employs TRBV6-6 and TRBJ1-5; no clear D. This CDR3 is 16 amino acids long. CDR1 and CDR2 (germline): MNHNY, SVGAGI (reference sequence). The V gene lost 6 bases and the J gene lost 4 bases, with 19 bases spanning the gap.

This clone was observed once. The J gene is TRBJ2-3, the V gene TRBV11-2; D call uncertain. The CDR3 is made up of 13 amino acids. The V end lost 4 bases, the J end lost 11 bases, and 16 bases lay between the germline ends. CDR1 is SGHAT, CDR2 FQNNGV, per germline. The CDR3 DNA reads as TGTGCCAGCAGCTCCGGGCTCCTGGTTGGGCAGTATTTT. Its protein is CASSSGLLVGQYF.

CDR3 region: CASSLGPQYGYTF. CDR3 coding DNA: TGTGCCAGCAGTTTGGGGCCACAGTATGGCTACACCTTC. The chain links TRBV28 to TRBJ1-2, with TRBD1 as a possible D gene (5 bases). This CDR3 spans 13 amino acids. CDR1 and CDR2 (germline): MDHEN, SYDVKM. Trimming took 3 bases from V and 5 from J, leaving 10 bases between them.

This chain connects TRBV2 to TRBJ1-3; the D gene is possibly TRBD1 (5 bases). From germline, CDR1 is SNHLY and CDR2 FYNNEI. V dropped 5 bases and J dropped 3 bases, with 11 bases sitting between them. The length of the CDR3 is 14 residues. The CDR3 bases are TGTGCCAGCAGTCAAACGACAGTTGGAAACACCATATATTTT. Amino acid sequence: CASSQTTVGNTIYF.

The rearrangement links TRBV15 to TRBJ1-5; D is undetermined. Trimming stripped 4 bases from V and 10 bases from J, with 11 bases between. The CDR3 totals 12 residues. CDR1 is LNHNV and CDR2 is YYDKDF in the germline V gene (reference sequence). CDR3 DNA sequence: TGTGCCACCAGCATGCTAACGGGACCCCAGCATTTT. Protein product: CATSMLTGPQHF.

J is TRBJ1-6 and V is TRBV7-9, with unresolved D. Germline-derived CDR1 and CDR2 are SEHNR and FQNEAQ (reference sequence). CDR3 length: 14 amino acids. V was pared by 3 bases and J by 5 bases, with 8 bases between. CDR3 amino acids: CASSLQTHNSPLHF. CDR3 in DNA: TGTGCCAGCAGCTTGCAGACGCATAATTCACCCCTCCACTTT. Together with reference TRBV7-9 and TRBJ1-6, the CDR3 gives the full variable domain: DTGVSQNPRHKITKRGQNVTFRCDPISEHNRLYWYRQTLGQGPEFLTYFQNEAQLEKSRLLSDRFSAERPKGSFSTLEIQRTEQGDSAMYLCASSLQTHNSPLHFGNGTRLTVT.

The chain links TRBV14 to TRBJ1-2, with D uncertain. Per the germline V gene, CDR1 is SGHDN and CDR2 is FVKESK. This CDR3 spans 16 amino acids. Trimming removed 1 base at V and 4 bases at J, with 16 bases between. CDR3 nucleotide sequence: TGTGCCAGCAGCCAAGGTCTCCCTAGAGCAACCTATGGCTACACCTTC. It specifies CASSQGLPRATYGYTF.

This clone showed up just once. J is TRBJ2-7 and V is TRBV7-6; tentatively, D is TRBD1 (6 bases). The V gene's germline CDR1 is SGHVS and CDR2 FNYEAQ. Trimming took 5 bases from V and 0 from J, leaving 11 bases between them. There are 14 residues in the CDR3. This chain's CDR3 is CASSPQGPSYEQYF. CDR3 in DNA: TGTGCCAGCAGCCCCCAGGGGCCCTCCTACGAGCAGTACTTC. The whole variable domain, remainder taken from reference TRBV7-6 and TRBJ2-7, is GAGVSQSPRYKVTKRGQDVALRCDPISGHVSLYWYRQALGQGPEFLTYFNYEAQQDKSGLPNDRFSAERPEGSISTLTIQRTEQRDSAMYRCASSPQGPSYEQYFGPGTRLTVT.

The chain joins TRBV30 to TRBJ1-2; 9 nucleotides line up with TRBD1. The V gene end was trimmed by 4 bases and the J gene end by 6 bases; junction bases not matched to a gene: 6. The CDR3 contains 13 residues. Germline values: CDR1 GTSNPN, CDR2 SVGIG (reference sequence). Here the CDR3 DNA reads TGTGCCTGGACCCAGGACAGGGGCGATGGCTACACCTTC. It translates to CAWTQDRGDGYTF.